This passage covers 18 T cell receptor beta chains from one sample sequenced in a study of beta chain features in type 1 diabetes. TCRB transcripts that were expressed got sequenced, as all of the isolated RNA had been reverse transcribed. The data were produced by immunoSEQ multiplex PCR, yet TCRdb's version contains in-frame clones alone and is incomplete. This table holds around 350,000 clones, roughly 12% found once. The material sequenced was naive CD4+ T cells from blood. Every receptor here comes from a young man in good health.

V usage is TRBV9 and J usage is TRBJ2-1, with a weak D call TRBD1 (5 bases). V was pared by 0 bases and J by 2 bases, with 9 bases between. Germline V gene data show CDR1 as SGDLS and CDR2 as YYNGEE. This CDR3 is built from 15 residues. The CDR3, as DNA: TGTGCCAGCAGCGTAGATCAGGGTCCCTACAATGAGCAGTTCTTC. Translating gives CASSVDQGPYNEQFF.

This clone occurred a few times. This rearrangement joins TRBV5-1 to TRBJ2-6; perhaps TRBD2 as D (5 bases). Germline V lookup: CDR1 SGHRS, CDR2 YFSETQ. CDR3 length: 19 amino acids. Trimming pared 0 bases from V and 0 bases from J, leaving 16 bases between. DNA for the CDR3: TGCGCCAGCAGCTTGGCCACCCGGGCGGGTGGCTCTGGGGCCAACGTCCTGACTTTC. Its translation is CASSLATRAGGSGANVLTF.

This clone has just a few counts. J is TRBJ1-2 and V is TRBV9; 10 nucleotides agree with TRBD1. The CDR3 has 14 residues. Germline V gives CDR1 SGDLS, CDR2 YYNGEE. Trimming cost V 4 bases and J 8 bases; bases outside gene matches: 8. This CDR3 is CASSIGQGVGGYTF. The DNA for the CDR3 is TGTGCCAGCAGCATCGGACAGGGGGTTGGAGGCTACACCTTC. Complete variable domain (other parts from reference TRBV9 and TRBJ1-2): DSGVTQTPKHLITATGQRVTLRCSPRSGDLSVYWYQQSLDQGLQFLIQYYNGEERAKGNILERFSAQQFPDLHSELNLSSLELGDSALYFCASSIGQGVGGYTFGSGTRLTVV.

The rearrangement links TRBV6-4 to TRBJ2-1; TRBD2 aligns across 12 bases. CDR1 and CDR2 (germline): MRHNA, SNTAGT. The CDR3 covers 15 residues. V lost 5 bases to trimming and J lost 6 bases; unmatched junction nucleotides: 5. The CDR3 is CASSRTSGISNEQFF. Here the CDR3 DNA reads TGTGCCAGCAGTCGGACTAGCGGGATCTCCAATGAGCAGTTCTTC.

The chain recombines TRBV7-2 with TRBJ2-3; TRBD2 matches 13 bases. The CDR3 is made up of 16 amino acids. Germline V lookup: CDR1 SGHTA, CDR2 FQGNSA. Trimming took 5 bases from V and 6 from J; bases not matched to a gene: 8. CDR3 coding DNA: TGTGCCAGCAGCCCGAGACTAGCGGGGGGCAGGGATACGCAGTATTTT. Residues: CASSPRLAGGRDTQYF.

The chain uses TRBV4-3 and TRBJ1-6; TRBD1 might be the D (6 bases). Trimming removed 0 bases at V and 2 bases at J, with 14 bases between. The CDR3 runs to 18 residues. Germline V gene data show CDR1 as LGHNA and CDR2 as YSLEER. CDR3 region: CASSQDHPWDTYNSPLHF. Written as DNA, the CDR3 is TGCGCCAGCAGCCAAGATCACCCCTGGGACACCTATAATTCACCCCTCCACTTT.

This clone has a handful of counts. The CDR3 DNA is TGTGCCAGCAGCTTATTCGGCAGGGTGCACTCTGGGGCCAACGTCCTGACTTTC. Protein product: CASSLFGRVHSGANVLTF. The chain joins TRBV13 to TRBJ2-6; D possibly corresponds to TRBD1 (5 bases). V shed 2 bases and J shed 0 bases, with 14 bases lying between them. Germline V gives CDR1 PRHDT, CDR2 FYEKMQ (reference sequence). The CDR3 has 18 residues.

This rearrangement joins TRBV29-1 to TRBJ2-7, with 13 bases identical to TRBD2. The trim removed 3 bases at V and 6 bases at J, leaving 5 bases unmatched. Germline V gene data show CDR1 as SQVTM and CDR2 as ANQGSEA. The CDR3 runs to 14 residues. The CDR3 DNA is TGCAGCGTTGAGGAACTAGCGGGAGGGCGCGAGCAGTACTTC. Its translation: CSVEELAGGREQYF.

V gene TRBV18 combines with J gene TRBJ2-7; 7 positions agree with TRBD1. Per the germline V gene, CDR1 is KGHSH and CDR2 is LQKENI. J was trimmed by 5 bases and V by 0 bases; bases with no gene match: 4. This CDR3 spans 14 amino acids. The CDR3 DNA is TGTGCCAGCTCACCACCAGGTGGACAGGACGAGCAGTACTTC. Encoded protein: CASSPPGGQDEQYF.

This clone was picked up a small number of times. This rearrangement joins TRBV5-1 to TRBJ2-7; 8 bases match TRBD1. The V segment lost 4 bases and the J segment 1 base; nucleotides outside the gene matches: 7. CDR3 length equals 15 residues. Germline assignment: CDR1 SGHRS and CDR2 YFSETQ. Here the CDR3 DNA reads TGCGCCAGCAGCGAGGTCCAGGGGGCTTCCTACGAGCAGTACTTC. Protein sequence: CASSEVQGASYEQYF. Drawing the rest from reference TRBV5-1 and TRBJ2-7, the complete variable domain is KAGVTQTPRYLIKTRGQQVTLSCSPISGHRSVSWYQQTPGQGLQFLFEYFSETQRNKGNFPGRFSGRQFSNSRSEMNVSTLELGDSALYLCASSEVQGASYEQYFGPGTRLTVT.

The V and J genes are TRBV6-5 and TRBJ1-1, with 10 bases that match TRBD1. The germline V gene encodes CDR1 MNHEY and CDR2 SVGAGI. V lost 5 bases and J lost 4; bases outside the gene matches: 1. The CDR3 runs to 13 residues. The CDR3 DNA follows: TGTGCCAGCAGTGGGACAGGGGCCACTGAAGCTTTCTTT. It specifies CASSGTGATEAFF.

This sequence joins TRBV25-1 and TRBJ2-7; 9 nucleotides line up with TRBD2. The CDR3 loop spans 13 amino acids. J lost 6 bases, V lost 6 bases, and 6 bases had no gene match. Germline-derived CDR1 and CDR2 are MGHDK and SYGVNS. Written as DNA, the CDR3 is TGTGCCAGCAGCCCCGGCGGGAGGGGCGAGCAGTACTTC. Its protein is CASSPGGRGEQYF.

CDR3 sequence (DNA): TGTGCCAGCAGCTCGACAGGGAAAGAAGGTTCACCCCTCCACTTT. Protein: CASSSTGKEGSPLHF. The chain recombines TRBV7-2 with TRBJ1-6; 7 positions match TRBD1. V was pared by 4 bases and J by 9 bases, with 9 bases of the junction left unmatched. Germline V gene sequence: CDR1 SGHTA, CDR2 FQGNSA. This CDR3 contains 15 residues.

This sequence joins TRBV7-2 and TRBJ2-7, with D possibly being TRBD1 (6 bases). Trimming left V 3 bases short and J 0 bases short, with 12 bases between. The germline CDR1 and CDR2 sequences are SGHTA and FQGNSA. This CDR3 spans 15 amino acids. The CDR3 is CASSLGQRSSYEQYF. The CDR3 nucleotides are TGTGCCAGCAGCTTGGGACAACGGAGCTCCTACGAGCAGTACTTC.

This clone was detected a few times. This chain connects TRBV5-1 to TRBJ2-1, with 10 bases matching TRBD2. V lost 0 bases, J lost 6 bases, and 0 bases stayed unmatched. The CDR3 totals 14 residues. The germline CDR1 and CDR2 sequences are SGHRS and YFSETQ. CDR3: CASSLVAGGNEQFF. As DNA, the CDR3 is TGCGCCAGCAGCTTGGTAGCGGGAGGCAATGAGCAGTTCTTC.

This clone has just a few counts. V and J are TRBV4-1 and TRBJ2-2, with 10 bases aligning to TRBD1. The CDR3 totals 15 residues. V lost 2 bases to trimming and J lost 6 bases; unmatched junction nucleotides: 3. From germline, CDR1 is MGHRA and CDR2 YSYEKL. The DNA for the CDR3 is TGCGCCAGCAGCCAACCCGGGACAGGGGCCGGGGAGCTGTTTTTT. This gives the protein CASSQPGTGAGELFF.

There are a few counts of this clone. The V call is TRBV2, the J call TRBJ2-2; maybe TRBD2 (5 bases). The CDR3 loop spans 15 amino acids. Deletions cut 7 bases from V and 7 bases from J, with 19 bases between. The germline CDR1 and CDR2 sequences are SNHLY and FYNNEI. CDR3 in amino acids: CASTRRSNLGGELFF. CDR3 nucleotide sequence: TGTGCCAGCACTAGGAGGAGCAATCTTGGCGGGGAGCTGTTTTTT. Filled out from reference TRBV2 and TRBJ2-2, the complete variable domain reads EPEVTQTPSHQVTQMGQEVILRCVPISNHLYFYWYRQILGQKVEFLVSFYNNEISEKSEIFDDQFSVERPDGSNFTLKIRSTKLEDSAMYFCASTRRSNLGGELFFGEGSRLTVL.

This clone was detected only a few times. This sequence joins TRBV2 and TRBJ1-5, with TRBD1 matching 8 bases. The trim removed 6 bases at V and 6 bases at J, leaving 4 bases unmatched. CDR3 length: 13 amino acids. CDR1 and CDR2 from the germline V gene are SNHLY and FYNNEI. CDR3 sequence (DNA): TGTGCCAGCAGGGGACAGGAAGTTCAGCCCCAGCATTTT. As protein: CASRGQEVQPQHF.